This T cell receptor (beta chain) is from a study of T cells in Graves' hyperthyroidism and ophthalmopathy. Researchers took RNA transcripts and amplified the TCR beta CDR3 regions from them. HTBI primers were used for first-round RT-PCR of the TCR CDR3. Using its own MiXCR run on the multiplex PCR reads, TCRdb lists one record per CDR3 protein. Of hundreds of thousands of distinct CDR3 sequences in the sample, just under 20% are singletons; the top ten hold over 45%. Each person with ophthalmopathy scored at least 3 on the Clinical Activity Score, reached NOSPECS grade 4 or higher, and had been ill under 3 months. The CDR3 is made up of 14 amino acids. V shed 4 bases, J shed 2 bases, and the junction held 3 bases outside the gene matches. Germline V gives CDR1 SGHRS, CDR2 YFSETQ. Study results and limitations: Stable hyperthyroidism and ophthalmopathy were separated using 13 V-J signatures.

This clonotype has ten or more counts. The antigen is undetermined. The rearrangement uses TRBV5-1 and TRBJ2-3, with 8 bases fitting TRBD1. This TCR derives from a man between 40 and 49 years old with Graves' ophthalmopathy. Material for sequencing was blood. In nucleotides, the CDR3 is TGCGCCAGCAGCCAGGGGGCTTACACAGATACGCAGTATTTT. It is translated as CASSQGAYTDTQYF.